This entry lists 24 T cell receptor beta chains sequenced from one sample in a study of blood T cell repertoires in COVID-19. Clones were sequenced by immunoSEQ multiplex PCR, and TCRdb holds only the in-frame ones, with some missing. The sample consists of 300,000 to 350,000 clones, about 88% of them appearing once. Material: peripheral blood. The receptor set was obtained from a woman in her seventies with COVID-19, enrolled during active disease.

The V call is TRBV29-1, the J call TRBJ1-1; weak D call: TRBD1 (5 bases). CDR1 and CDR2 from the germline V gene are SQVTM and ANQGSEA. This CDR3 spans 15 amino acids. Trimming left V 1 base short and J 1 base short, with 13 bases between. For the CDR3, the DNA is TGCAGCGTTGAAGGCCGGGAGGGGACGAACACTGAAGCTTTCTTT. The encoded protein is CSVEGREGTNTEAFF. The complete variable domain, with remaining parts taken from reference TRBV29-1 and TRBJ1-1, reads SAVISQKPSRDICQRGTSLTIQCQVDSQVTMMFWYRQQPGQSLTLIATANQGSEATYESGFVIDKFPISRPNLTFSTLTVSNMSPEDSSIYLCSVEGREGTNTEAFFGQGTRLTVV.

The CDR3 DNA reads TGCGCCAGCAGCCAAGATCCAGCAGGGCCTCTCTACGAGCAGTACTTC. This codes for CASSQDPAGPLYEQYF. The V call is TRBV4-3, the J call TRBJ2-7, with a weak D call TRBD1 (5 bases). Trimming removed 0 bases from V and 3 bases from J, with 15 bases in between. This CDR3 is 16 amino acids long. CDR1 is LGHNA and CDR2 is YSLEER in the germline V gene.

The V gene is TRBV19, the J gene TRBJ1-1; D gene ambiguous. The length of the CDR3 is 14 residues. V was trimmed by 4 bases and J by 1 base, leaving 10 bases between them. From germline, CDR1 is LNHDA and CDR2 SQIVND (reference sequence). CDR3 protein: CASSSRHTNTEAFF. CDR3 sequence (DNA): TGTGCCAGTAGTAGCCGACATACGAACACTGAAGCTTTCTTT.

The CDR3 nucleotides are TGTGCCGGACGGACAGGGGGTAACTATGGCTACACCTTC. It codes for CAGRTGGNYGYTF. The chain is built from TRBV2 and TRBJ1-2, with TRBD1 matching 10 bases. The V and J ends lost 11 bases and 1 base, in that order; junction bases with no gene match: 4. CDR3 size: 13 residues. Germline V CDR1 and CDR2: SNHLY, FYNNEI.

The chain joins TRBV24-1 to TRBJ1-5; TRBD1 is a possible D gene (5 bases). From germline, CDR1 is KGHDR and CDR2 SFDVKD. V dropped 4 bases and J dropped 2 bases, with 14 bases sitting between them. This CDR3 has 16 amino acids. The CDR3 nucleotides are TGTGCCACCAGTGAGCCAGGGTCGCCGGGCAATCAGCCCCAGCATTTT. Translated, it gives CATSEPGSPGNQPQHF.

The V gene is TRBV19, the J gene TRBJ2-1; 11 nucleotides agree with TRBD2. Germline lookup yields CDR1 LNHDA and CDR2 SQIVND (reference sequence). Trimming at V came to 0 bases and at J to 2 bases, leaving 6 bases not matched to a gene. The CDR3 is made up of 18 amino acids. CDR3 DNA sequence: TGTGCCAGTAGTATAGATAGCGGGGGGGCTGTGGCCTACAATGAGCAGTTCTTC. This sequence encodes CASSIDSGGAVAYNEQFF.

V gene TRBV5-1 combines with J gene TRBJ1-2; D is possibly TRBD1 (6 bases). V was cut by 3 bases and J by 4 bases, with 10 bases left in between. The germline gives CDR1 SGHRS, CDR2 YFSETQ. The length of the CDR3 is 13 residues. In DNA form, the CDR3 reads TGCGCCAGCAGCTCGGACAGAACCTATGGCTACACCTTC. Translation gives CASSSDRTYGYTF. Full variable domain (rest looked up from reference TRBV5-1 and TRBJ1-2): KAGVTQTPRYLIKTRGQQVTLSCSPISGHRSVSWYQQTPGQGLQFLFEYFSETQRNKGNFPGRFSGRQFSNSRSEMNVSTLELGDSALYLCASSSDRTYGYTFGSGTRLTVV.

The gene calls are TRBV10-2 and TRBJ2-7, with 8 nucleotides matching TRBD1. The CDR3 loop spans 14 amino acids. The germline V gene encodes CDR1 WSHSY and CDR2 SAAADI. Unmatched junction bases numbered 5, after V lost 4 bases and J lost 3 bases. CDR3 residues: CASSAGQAYYEQYF. CDR3 bases: TGCGCCAGCAGTGCGGGACAGGCCTACTACGAGCAGTACTTC.

J is TRBJ2-1 and V is TRBV18; a possible D gene is TRBD1 (7 bases). Germline assignment: CDR1 KGHSH and CDR2 LQKENI. This CDR3 has 15 residues. Trimming removed 4 bases from V and 8 bases from J, with 18 bases in between. This CDR3 is CASSRTGGSLDEQFF. DNA of the CDR3: TGTGCCAGCTCACGGACAGGAGGGAGCTTAGATGAGCAGTTCTTC.

The V gene is TRBV6-1, the J gene TRBJ2-7, with TRBD2 as a possible D gene (7 bases). The CDR3 sequence is 13 residues long. CDR1 is MNHNS and CDR2 is SASEGT in the germline V gene. V was clipped by 2 bases and J by 6 bases, with 11 bases between them. CDR3 nucleotide sequence: TGTGCCAGCAGTGAAAGGGGGGGGGTCGAGCAGTACTTC. It codes for CASSERGGVEQYF.

The V and J genes are TRBV7-3 and TRBJ2-3; 12 positions agree with TRBD2. CDR1 is SGHTA and CDR2 is FQGTGA in the germline V gene. This CDR3 contains 15 residues. Trimming removed 3 bases from V and 4 bases from J; junction bases left unmatched: 2. The CDR3 DNA reads as TGTGCCAGCAGCTTGACTAGCGGGGGAGCAGATACGCAGTATTTT. This encodes CASSLTSGGADTQYF.

This clone was seen once. The chain employs TRBV9 and TRBJ1-3, with D maybe TRBD1 (5 bases). Germline CDR1 and CDR2: SGDLS and YYNGEE. This CDR3 is built from 17 residues. V was trimmed by 0 bases and J by 0 bases, leaving 13 bases between them. In DNA form, the CDR3 reads TGTGCCAGCAGCGTAGGAAGGGGCCCCCTCTCTGGAAACACCATATATTTT. Translating it yields CASSVGRGPLSGNTIYF.

This chain connects TRBV7-9 to TRBJ1-2; TRBD1 aligns across 8 bases. V lost 5 bases, J lost 3 bases, and 8 bases stayed unmatched. The CDR3 contains 15 residues. In germline, CDR1 is SEHNR, CDR2 FQNEAQ (reference sequence). This CDR3 reads CASSEGQGKYYGYTF. DNA of the CDR3: TGTGCCAGCAGCGAAGGACAGGGAAAGTACTATGGCTACACCTTC.

This chain connects TRBV19 to TRBJ1-1, with D uncertain. The germline V gene encodes CDR1 LNHDA and CDR2 SQIVND (reference sequence). The CDR3 is 13 residues long. V lost 4 bases and J lost 2, with 8 bases in between. The DNA of the CDR3 is TGTGCCAGTAGTAACAGAATAAACACTGAAGCTTTCTTT. This sequence encodes CASSNRINTEAFF. Full variable domain (rest looked up from reference TRBV19 and TRBJ1-1): DGGITQSPKYLFRKEGQNVTLSCEQNLNHDAMYWYRQDPGQGLRLIYYSQIVNDFQKGDIAEGYSVSREKKESFPLTVTSAQKNPTAFYLCASSNRINTEAFFGQGTRLTVV.

The V gene is TRBV6-6, the J gene TRBJ1-1; no firm D call. V lost 4 bases to trimming and J lost 5 bases, with 11 bases between them. The CDR3 length is 13 residues. Germline CDR1 MNHNY, CDR2 SVGAGI (reference sequence). Here the CDR3 reads CASSSRGGTEAFF. The CDR3 coding sequence is TGTGCCAGCAGTTCCCGGGGAGGGACTGAAGCTTTCTTT.

J is TRBJ2-2 and V is TRBV19; 11 nucleotides line up with TRBD2. V lost 6 bases and J lost 2; bases outside the gene matches: 5. Germline values: CDR1 LNHDA, CDR2 SQIVND (reference sequence). There are 16 residues in the CDR3. In DNA, the CDR3 is TGTGCCAGTAGAAGACTAGCGGGGAGAAACACCGGGGAGCTGTTTTTT. This gives the protein CASRRLAGRNTGELFF.

This chain links TRBV6-5 with TRBJ1-2, with D maybe TRBD1 (6 bases). This CDR3 is 14 amino acids long. Germline V CDR1 and CDR2: MNHEY, SVGAGI. Trimming removed 7 bases at V and 2 bases at J, with 14 bases between. The CDR3 DNA reads as TGTGCCAGCACCAAACCACAGGGCAACTATGGCTACACCTTC. Encoded protein: CASTKPQGNYGYTF.

This clone was seen only once. This chain links TRBV12-5 with TRBJ2-1; 7 bases map to TRBD2. Germline V gene lookup returns CDR1 LGHNT and CDR2 FRNRAP. V dropped 5 bases and J dropped 10; count of bases not matched to a gene: 8. The CDR3 spans 13 residues. This CDR3 reads CASGKHFGGEQFF. Here the CDR3 DNA reads TGTGCTAGTGGTAAACACTTCGGGGGGGAGCAGTTCTTC.

The J gene is TRBJ1-2, the V gene TRBV19, with TRBD1 matching over 10 bases. The trim removed 4 bases at V and 4 bases at J, leaving 15 bases unmatched. The germline V gene has CDR1 LNHDA and CDR2 SQIVND (reference sequence). The CDR3 runs to 18 residues. As DNA, the CDR3 is TGTGCCAGTAGTAACGGGGGGACAGGGGTTGGCGCGGGCTATGGCTACACCTTC. This encodes CASSNGGTGVGAGYGYTF. Filled out from reference TRBV19 and TRBJ1-2, the complete variable domain reads DGGITQSPKYLFRKEGQNVTLSCEQNLNHDAMYWYRQDPGQGLRLIYYSQIVNDFQKGDIAEGYSVSREKKESFPLTVTSAQKNPTAFYLCASSNGGTGVGAGYGYTFGSGTRLTVV.

The genes are TRBV6-4 and TRBJ2-2; D remains unclear. Germline CDR1 and CDR2: MRHNA and SNTAGT. The CDR3 is 13 amino acids. Trimming shortened V by 4 bases and J by 5 bases, and 8 bases separated the two germline ends. The CDR3 region has the DNA TGTGCCAGCAGTGCAGTGAGGACCGGGGAGCTGTTTTTT. This codes for CASSAVRTGELFF.

The rearrangement links TRBV29-1 to TRBJ1-1, with D uncertain. The CDR3 runs 11 residues. V lost 5 bases, J lost 4 bases, and 8 bases lay in between. Germline-derived CDR1 and CDR2 are SQVTM and ANQGSEA. CDR3: CSVSGLTEAFF. CDR3 in DNA: TGCAGCGTTTCAGGCCTCACTGAAGCTTTCTTT.

The chain is built from TRBV7-9 and TRBJ1-1, with TRBD1 matching over 10 bases. The length of the CDR3 is 14 residues. V shed 3 bases and J 3 bases; nucleotides not matched to a gene: 1. The V gene's germline CDR1 is SEHNR and CDR2 FQNEAQ (reference sequence). The CDR3 here is CASSFGTGDTEAFF. The CDR3 DNA reads as TGTGCCAGCAGCTTCGGGACAGGGGACACTGAAGCTTTCTTT.

This chain joins TRBV5-6 and TRBJ1-1; D call uncertain. The CDR3 extends over 16 amino acids. CDR1 SGHDT and CDR2 YYEEEE come from the germline V gene. V lost 3 bases and J 1 base, leaving 16 bases between the germline ends. The CDR3 spells CASSWSRAPRNTEAFF. CDR3 coding DNA: TGTGCCAGCAGCTGGTCGCGTGCCCCGCGGAACACTGAAGCTTTCTTT.

The genes are TRBV14 and TRBJ1-1; D is unresolved. The V gene's germline CDR1 is SGHDN and CDR2 FVKESK. V was cut by 1 base and J by 5 bases, with 11 bases left in between. The CDR3 length is 14 residues. Written as DNA, the CDR3 is TGTGCCAGCAGCCAAGTGGAGGGCGGGACTGAAGCTTTCTTT. This gives the protein CASSQVEGGTEAFF.